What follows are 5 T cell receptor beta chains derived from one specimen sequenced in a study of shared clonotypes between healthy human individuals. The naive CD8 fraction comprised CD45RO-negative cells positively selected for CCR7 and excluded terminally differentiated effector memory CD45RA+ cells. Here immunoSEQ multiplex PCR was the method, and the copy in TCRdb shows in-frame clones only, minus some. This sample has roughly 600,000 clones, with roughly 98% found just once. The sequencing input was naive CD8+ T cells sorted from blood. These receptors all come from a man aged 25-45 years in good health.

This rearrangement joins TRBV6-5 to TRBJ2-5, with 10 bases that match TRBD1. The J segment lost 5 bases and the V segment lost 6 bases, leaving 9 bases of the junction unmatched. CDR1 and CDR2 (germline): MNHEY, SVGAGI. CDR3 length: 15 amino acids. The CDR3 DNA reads TGTGCCAGCAGCCTCTCCGGGACAGGGGTCGAGACCCAGTACTTC. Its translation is CASSLSGTGVETQYF.

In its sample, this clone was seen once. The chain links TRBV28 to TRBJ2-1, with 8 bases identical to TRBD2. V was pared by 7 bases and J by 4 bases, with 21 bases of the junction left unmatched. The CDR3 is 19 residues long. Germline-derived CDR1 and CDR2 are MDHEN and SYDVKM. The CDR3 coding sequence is TGTGCCAGCATGGCAACGGCTCCACCTCTTGGGACTAGTTACAATGAGCAGTTCTTC. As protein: CASMATAPPLGTSYNEQFF.

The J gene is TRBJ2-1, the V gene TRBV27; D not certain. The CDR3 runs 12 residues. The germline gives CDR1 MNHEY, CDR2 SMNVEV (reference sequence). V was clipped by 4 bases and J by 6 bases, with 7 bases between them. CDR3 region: CASSSNTNEQFF. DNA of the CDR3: TGTGCCAGCAGTTCCAACACCAATGAGCAGTTCTTC.

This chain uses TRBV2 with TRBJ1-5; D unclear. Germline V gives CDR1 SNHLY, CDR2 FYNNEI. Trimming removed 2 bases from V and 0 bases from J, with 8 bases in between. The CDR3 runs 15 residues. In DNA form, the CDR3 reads TGTGCCAGCAGTGAAACGGTAGATAGCAATCAGCCCCAGCATTTT. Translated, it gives CASSETVDSNQPQHF.

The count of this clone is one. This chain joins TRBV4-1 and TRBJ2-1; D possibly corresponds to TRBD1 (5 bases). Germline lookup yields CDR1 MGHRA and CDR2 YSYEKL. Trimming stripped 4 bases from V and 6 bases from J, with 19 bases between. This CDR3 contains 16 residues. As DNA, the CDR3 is TGCGCCAGCAGCCCGATTCCAGGGTTGACTTTCAATGAGCAGTTCTTC. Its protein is CASSPIPGLTFNEQFF.